This T cell receptor (beta chain) was captured in a study of cytomegalovirus exposure and HLA in healthy donors. Germline V CDR1 and CDR2: SNHLY, FYNNEI. The CDR3 runs to 14 residues. V gave up 8 bases and J gave up 4 bases; unmatched junction bases: 6. Both 60 Vbeta primers and 13 Jbeta primers went into the PCR. Repertoires were generated with immunoSEQ multiplex PCR, while TCRdb's copy carries only in-frame clones and drops some. The table lists tens of thousands of clones, approximately 7.7% of them singletons. The study's findings and limits: Analysis performed later found over 15,000 TCR beta sequences associated with HLA alleles at 0.05 false discovery rate. TCR beta chains numbering roughly 150 were designated cytomegalovirus-associated. Most TCR sequences were seen very rarely across donors, but some public TCRs occurred in many.

As to this clone: The target antigen is unknown.

The sample was PBMCs. The chain employs TRBV2 and TRBJ1-4, with 8 bases fitting TRBD1. This sequence originates from a middle-aged man in good health and CMV-seronegative. CDR3 sequence reads: CASLFDRGNEKLFF. CDR3 DNA: TGTGCCAGCCTATTCGACAGGGGTAATGAAAAACTGTTTTTT. The whole variable domain, filled in from reference TRBV2 and TRBJ1-4, reads EPEVTQTPSHQVTQMGQEVILRCVPISNHLYFYWYRQILGQKVEFLVSFYNNEISEKSEIFDDQFSVERPDGSNFTLKIRSTKLEDSAMYFCASLFDRGNEKLFFGSGTQLSVL.